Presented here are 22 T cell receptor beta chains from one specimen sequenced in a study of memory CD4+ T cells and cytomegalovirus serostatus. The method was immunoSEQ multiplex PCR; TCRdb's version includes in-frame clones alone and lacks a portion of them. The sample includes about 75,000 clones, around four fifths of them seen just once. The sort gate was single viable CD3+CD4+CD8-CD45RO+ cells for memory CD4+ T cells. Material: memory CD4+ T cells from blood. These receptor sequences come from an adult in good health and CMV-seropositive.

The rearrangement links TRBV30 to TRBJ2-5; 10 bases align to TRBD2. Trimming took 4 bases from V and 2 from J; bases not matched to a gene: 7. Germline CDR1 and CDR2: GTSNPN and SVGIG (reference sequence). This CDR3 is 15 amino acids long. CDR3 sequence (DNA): TGTGCCTGGACACCCGGACTAGCGGAACAAGAGACCCAGTACTTC. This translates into CAWTPGLAEQETQYF.

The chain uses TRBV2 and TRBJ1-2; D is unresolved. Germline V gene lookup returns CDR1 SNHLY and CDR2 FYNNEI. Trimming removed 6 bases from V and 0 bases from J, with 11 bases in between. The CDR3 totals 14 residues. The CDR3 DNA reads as TGTGCCAGCAGAGACCGAGGATCTAACTATGGCTACACCTTC. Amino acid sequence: CASRDRGSNYGYTF. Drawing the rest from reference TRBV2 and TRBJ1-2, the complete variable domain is EPEVTQTPSHQVTQMGQEVILRCVPISNHLYFYWYRQILGQKVEFLVSFYNNEISEKSEIFDDQFSVERPDGSNFTLKIRSTKLEDSAMYFCASRDRGSNYGYTFGSGTRLTVV.

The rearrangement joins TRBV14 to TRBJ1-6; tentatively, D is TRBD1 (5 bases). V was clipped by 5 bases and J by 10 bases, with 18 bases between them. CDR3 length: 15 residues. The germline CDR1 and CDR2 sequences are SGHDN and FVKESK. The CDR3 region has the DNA TGTGCCAGCAGCTCGTGGGACCGATCTTCATCACCCCTCCACTTT. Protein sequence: CASSSWDRSSSPLHF.

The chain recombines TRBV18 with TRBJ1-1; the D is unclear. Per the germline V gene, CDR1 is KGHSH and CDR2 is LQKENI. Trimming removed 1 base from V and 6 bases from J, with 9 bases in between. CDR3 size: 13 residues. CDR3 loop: CASSPLPGSEAFF. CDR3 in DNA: TGTGCCAGCTCACCACTTCCGGGATCTGAAGCTTTCTTT.

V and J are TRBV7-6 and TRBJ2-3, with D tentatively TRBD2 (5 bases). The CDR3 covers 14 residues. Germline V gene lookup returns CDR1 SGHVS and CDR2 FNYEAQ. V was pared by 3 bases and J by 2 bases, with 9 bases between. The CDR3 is CASSLTTYTDTQYF. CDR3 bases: TGTGCCAGCAGCTTGACTACCTACACAGATACGCAGTATTTT.

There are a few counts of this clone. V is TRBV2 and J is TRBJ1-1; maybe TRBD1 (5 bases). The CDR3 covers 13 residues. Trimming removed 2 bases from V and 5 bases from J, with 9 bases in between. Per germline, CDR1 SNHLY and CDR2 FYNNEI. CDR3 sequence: CASSEREGTEAFF. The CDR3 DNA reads TGTGCCAGCAGTGAAAGGGAGGGGACTGAAGCTTTCTTT. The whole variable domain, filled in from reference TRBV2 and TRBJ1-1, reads EPEVTQTPSHQVTQMGQEVILRCVPISNHLYFYWYRQILGQKVEFLVSFYNNEISEKSEIFDDQFSVERPDGSNFTLKIRSTKLEDSAMYFCASSEREGTEAFFGQGTRLTVV.

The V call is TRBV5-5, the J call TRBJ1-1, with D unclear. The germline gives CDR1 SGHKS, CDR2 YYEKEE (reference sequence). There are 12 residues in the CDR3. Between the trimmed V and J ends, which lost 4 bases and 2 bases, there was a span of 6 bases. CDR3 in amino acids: CASSQYNTEAFF. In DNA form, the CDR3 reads TGTGCCAGCAGCCAATATAACACTGAAGCTTTCTTT.

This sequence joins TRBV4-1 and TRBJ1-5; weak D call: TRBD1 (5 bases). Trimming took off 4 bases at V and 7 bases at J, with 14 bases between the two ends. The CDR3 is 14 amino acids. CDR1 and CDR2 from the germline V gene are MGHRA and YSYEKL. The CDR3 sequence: CASSRAGLDQPQHF. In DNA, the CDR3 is TGCGCCAGCAGCCGCGCAGGGTTGGACCAGCCCCAGCATTTT.

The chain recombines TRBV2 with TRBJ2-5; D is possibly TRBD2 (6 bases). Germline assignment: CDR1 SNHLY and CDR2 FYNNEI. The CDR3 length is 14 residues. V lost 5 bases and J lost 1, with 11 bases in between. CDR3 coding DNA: TGTGCCAGCAGTACCGGGACTCTCCAAGAGACCCAGTACTTC. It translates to CASSTGTLQETQYF. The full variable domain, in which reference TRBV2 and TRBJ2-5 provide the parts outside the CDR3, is EPEVTQTPSHQVTQMGQEVILRCVPISNHLYFYWYRQILGQKVEFLVSFYNNEISEKSEIFDDQFSVERPDGSNFTLKIRSTKLEDSAMYFCASSTGTLQETQYFGPGTRLLVL.

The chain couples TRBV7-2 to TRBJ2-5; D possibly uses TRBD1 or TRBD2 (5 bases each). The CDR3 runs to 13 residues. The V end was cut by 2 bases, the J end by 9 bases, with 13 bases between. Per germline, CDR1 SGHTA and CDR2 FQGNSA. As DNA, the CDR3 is TGTGCCAGCAGCTTAAGGGGCCAAGCGGCCCAGTACTTC. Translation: CASSLRGQAAQYF.

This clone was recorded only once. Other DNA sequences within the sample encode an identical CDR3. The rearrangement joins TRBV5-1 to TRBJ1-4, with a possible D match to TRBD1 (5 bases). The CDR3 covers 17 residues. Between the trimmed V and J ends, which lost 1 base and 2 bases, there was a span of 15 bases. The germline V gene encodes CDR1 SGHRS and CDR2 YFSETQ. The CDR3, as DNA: TGCGCCAGCAGCTTGCGAAGGGGAGAGGGGACTAATGAAAAACTGTTTTTT. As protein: CASSLRRGEGTNEKLFF.

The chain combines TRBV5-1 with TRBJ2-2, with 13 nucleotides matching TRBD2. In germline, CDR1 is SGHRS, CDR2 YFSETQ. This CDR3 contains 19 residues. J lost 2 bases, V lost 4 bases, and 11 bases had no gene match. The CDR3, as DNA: TGCGCCAGCAGCCCAGAGGGACTAGCGGGATATGCAAACACCGGGGAGCTGTTTTTT. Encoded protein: CASSPEGLAGYANTGELFF.

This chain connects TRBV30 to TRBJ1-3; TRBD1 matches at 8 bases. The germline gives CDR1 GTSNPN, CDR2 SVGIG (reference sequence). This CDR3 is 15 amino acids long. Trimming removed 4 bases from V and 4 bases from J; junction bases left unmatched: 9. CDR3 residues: CAWNPTGTGGNTIYF. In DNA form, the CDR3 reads TGTGCCTGGAACCCTACCGGGACAGGAGGAAACACCATATATTTT.

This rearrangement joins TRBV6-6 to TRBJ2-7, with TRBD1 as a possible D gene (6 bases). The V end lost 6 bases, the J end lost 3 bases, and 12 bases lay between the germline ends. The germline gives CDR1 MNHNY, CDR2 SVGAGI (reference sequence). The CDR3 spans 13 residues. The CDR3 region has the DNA TGTGCCAGCAGCAGACAGGCTAACTACGAGCAGTACTTC. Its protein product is CASSRQANYEQYF.

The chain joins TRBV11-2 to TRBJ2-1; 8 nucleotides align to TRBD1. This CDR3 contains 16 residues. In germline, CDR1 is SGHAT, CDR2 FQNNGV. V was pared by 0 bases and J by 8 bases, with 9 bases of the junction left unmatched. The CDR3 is CASSLDPRTGKDEQFF. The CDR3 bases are TGTGCCAGCAGCTTAGACCCCCGGACAGGGAAAGATGAGCAGTTCTTC.

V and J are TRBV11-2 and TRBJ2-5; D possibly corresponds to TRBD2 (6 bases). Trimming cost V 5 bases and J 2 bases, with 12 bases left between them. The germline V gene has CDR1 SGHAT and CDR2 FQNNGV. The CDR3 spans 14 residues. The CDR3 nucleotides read TGTGCCAGCAGCCAAACGGGAGCTCAAGAGACCCAGTACTTC. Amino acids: CASSQTGAQETQYF.

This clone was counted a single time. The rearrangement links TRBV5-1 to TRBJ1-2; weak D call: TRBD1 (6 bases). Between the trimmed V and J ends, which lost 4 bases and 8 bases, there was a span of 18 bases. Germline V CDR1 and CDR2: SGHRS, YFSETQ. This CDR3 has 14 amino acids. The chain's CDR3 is CASSRQDSSDGYTF. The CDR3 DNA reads TGCGCCAGCAGCCGTCAGGACAGTTCGGACGGCTACACCTTC. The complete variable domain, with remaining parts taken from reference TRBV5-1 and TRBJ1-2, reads KAGVTQTPRYLIKTRGQQVTLSCSPISGHRSVSWYQQTPGQGLQFLFEYFSETQRNKGNFPGRFSGRQFSNSRSEMNVSTLELGDSALYLCASSRQDSSDGYTFGSGTRLTVV.

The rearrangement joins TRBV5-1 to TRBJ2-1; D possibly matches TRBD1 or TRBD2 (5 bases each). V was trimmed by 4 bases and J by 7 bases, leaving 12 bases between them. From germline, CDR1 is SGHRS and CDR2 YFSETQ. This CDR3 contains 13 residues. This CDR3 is CASSADGANEQFF. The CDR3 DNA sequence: TGCGCCAGCAGCGCGGACGGGGCGAATGAGCAGTTCTTC.

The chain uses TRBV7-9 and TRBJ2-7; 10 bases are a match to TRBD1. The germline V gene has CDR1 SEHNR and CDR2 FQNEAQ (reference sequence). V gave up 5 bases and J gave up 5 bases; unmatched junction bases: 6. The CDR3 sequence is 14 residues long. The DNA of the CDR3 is TGTGCCAGCAGCCCCTGGGACAGGGGTAACGAGCAGTACTTC. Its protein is CASSPWDRGNEQYF.

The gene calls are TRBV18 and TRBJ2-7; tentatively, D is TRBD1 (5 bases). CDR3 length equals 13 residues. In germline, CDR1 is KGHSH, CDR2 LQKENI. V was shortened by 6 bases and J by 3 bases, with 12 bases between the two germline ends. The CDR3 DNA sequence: TGTGCCAGCTCGAGCTCCCAGGGCTACGAGCAGTACTTC. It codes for CASSSSQGYEQYF. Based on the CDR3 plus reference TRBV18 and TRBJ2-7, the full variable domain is NAGVMQNPRHLVRRRGQEARLRCSPMKGHSHVYWYRQLPEEGLKFMVYLQKENIIDESGMPKERFSAEFPKEGPSILRIQQVVRGDSAAYFCASSSSQGYEQYFGPGTRLTVT.

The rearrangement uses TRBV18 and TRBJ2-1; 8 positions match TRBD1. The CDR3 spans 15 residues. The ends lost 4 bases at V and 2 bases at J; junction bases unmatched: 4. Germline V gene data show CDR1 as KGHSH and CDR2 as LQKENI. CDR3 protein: CASSLTGAAYNEQFF. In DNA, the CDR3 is TGTGCCAGCTCACTGACAGGGGCGGCCTACAATGAGCAGTTCTTC.

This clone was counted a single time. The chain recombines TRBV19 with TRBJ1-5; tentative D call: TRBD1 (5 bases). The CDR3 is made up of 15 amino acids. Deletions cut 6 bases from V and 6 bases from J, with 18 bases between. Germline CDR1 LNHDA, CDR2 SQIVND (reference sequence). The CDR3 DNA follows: TGTGCCAGTAGCCCCCGTGGGGGGAGAGGTCAGCCCCAGCATTTT. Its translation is CASSPRGGRGQPQHF.